A selection of T cell receptor beta chains follows, all from one sample in a study of cytomegalovirus exposure and HLA in healthy donors. The repertoire was sequenced with immunoSEQ multiplex PCR; TCRdb's copy has only in-frame clones and lacks some. Here the sample spans about 280,000 clones, around nine tenths being singletons. Input material: PBMCs. All receptors derive from a woman under 30 in good health and CMV-seronegative. Both conserved end residues are part of each CDR3. The D gene is left open where the match is weak. For some rows the clone size is stated as once, few or many, or as a class when expanded; others skip it.

D gene,clone size,V gene,J gene,CDR3 DNA,CDR3 protein
TRBD1,NA,TRBV6-5,TRBJ2-7,TGTGCCAGCAGTGCGACAGGGCGGGCCTACGAGCAGTACTTC,CASSATGRAYEQYF
TRBD1,NA,TRBV5-1,TRBJ1-2,TGCGCCAGCAGCTTGGGCCGGGACAGGGAGAGCTACACCTTC,CASSLGRDRESYTF
NA,NA,TRBV2,TRBJ1-2,TGTGCCAACTTGCGGACAGCTAACTATGGCTACACCTTC,CANLRTANYGYTF
TRBD1,NA,TRBV11-2,TRBJ2-7,TGTGCCAGCAGCACCAATAGGGGGCAGAAAAGCTCCTACGAGCAGTACTTC,CASSTNRGQKSSYEQYF
NA,NA,TRBV27,TRBJ1-4,TGTGCCAGCAGTTTAGGCGCAGGGAGGAATGAAAAACTGTTTTTT,CASSLGAGRNEKLFF
NA,once,TRBV7-3,TRBJ1-1,TGTGCCAGCAGCCAGAAACGAAACACTGAAGCTTTCTTT,CASSQKRNTEAFF
NA,NA,TRBV6-5,TRBJ2-7,TGTGCCAGCAGTTTGGGCCGAATCAACTACGAGCAGTACTTC,CASSLGRINYEQYF
NA,once,TRBV10-3,TRBJ2-7,TGTGCCATCAGTGAGTCGACTACCCGCAACGAGCAGTACTTC,CAISESTTRNEQYF
TRBD2,NA,TRBV28,TRBJ2-1,TGTGCCAGCAGTCCCCTAGGAGTAGCGGGAGGCCATGAGCAGTTCTTC,CASSPLGVAGGHEQFF
TRBD2,once,TRBV27,TRBJ2-7,TGTGCCAGCAGTTTATCACTAGCGGGAGGGCCCTACGAGCAGTACTTC,CASSLSLAGGPYEQYF
TRBD2,NA,TRBV7-3,TRBJ2-5,TGTGCCAGCAGCTTCGGACTAGCGGGAGACGAGACCCAGTACTTC,CASSFGLAGDETQYF
NA,NA,TRBV19,TRBJ2-7,TGTGCCAGTAGTATAACAGTAGGATCCTACGAGCAGTACTTC,CASSITVGSYEQYF
NA,NA,TRBV9,TRBJ1-5,TGTGCCAGCAGCGTCGCAGGGGGCAATCAGCCCCAGCATTTT,CASSVAGGNQPQHF
TRBD1,few,TRBV28,TRBJ1-5,TGTGCCAGCAGAAGACAGGGGGACAATCAGCCCCAGCATTTT,CASRRQGDNQPQHF
TRBD1,NA,TRBV6-6,TRBJ2-7,TGTGCCAGCAGTTACCGACCGGGGCAGGGGGTCAAGGAGCAGTACTTC,CASSYRPGQGVKEQYF
TRBD1,NA,TRBV6-1,TRBJ2-2,TGTGCCAGCAGCCCCGTCAGGGGGCATACCGGGGAGCTGTTTTTT,CASSPVRGHTGELFF
NA,once,TRBV5-1,TRBJ2-7,TGCGCCAGCAGCATCGGGACACGCGCGCCATCCTACGAGCAGTACTTC,CASSIGTRAPSYEQYF
NA,NA,TRBV18,TRBJ1-1,TGTGCCAGCTCACCCTCCGCGACTAGCATGAACACTGAAGCTTTCTTT,CASSPSATSMNTEAFF
NA,NA,TRBV28,TRBJ2-2,TGTGCCAGCAGTTTAGATGGTATCCGGGGCGGGGAGCTGTTTTTT,CASSLDGIRGGELFF
NA,NA,TRBV27,TRBJ2-1,TGTGCCAGCATTAGGAGGGAGTCCGGTGAGCAGTTCTTC,CASIRRESGEQFF
TRBD1,NA,TRBV5-6,TRBJ1-6,TGTGCCAGCAGCGAGATAACAGGGGACTCACCCCTCCACTTT,CASSEITGDSPLHF
TRBD1,NA,TRBV5-1,TRBJ2-7,TGCGCCAGCAGCAACCGGGACAGGGCCTACGAGCAGTACTTC,CASSNRDRAYEQYF
NA,NA,TRBV29-1,TRBJ2-1,TGCAGCGTCCAATCCGAGAATGAGCAGTTCTTC,CSVQSENEQFF
TRBD1,once,TRBV5-1,TRBJ2-7,TGCGCCAGCAGCTGGGGCCCGAGGACAGGGGGCGGGCACGAGCAGTACTTC,CASSWGPRTGGGHEQYF
NA,NA,TRBV6-5,TRBJ2-1,TGTGCCAGCAGTTACCCGGTAGGGAGCTCCTACAATGAGCAGTTCTTC,CASSYPVGSSYNEQFF
TRBD2,NA,TRBV7-2,TRBJ2-7,TGTGCCAGCAGCTTTAGATTCCCCGGGACTAGCGGATACTACGAGCAGTACTTC,CASSFRFPGTSGYYEQYF
NA,NA,TRBV10-3,TRBJ2-1,TGTGCCATCAGTGATTATTCGGGAGCCTACAATGAGCAGTTCTTC,CAISDYSGAYNEQFF
TRBD2,few,TRBV28,TRBJ2-7,TGTGCCAGCACCGTCAGCGGGAGAAGGACCTACGAGCAGTACTTC,CASTVSGRRTYEQYF
NA,NA,TRBV19,TRBJ2-2,TGTGCCAGTAGTGTCACGGACAGATCGAACACCGGGGAGCTGTTTTTT,CASSVTDRSNTGELFF
NA,NA,TRBV11-2,TRBJ2-3,TGTGCCAGCAGCTTAGGATGGCAAAGCACAGATACGCAGTATTTT,CASSLGWQSTDTQYF
NA,NA,TRBV7-8,TRBJ2-1,TGTGCCAGCAGCTTAGTTCTTCCGGCTAGCGAGAACAATGAGCAGTTCTTC,CASSLVLPASENNEQFF
TRBD1,NA,TRBV27,TRBJ2-5,TGTGCCAGCAGAAATTACGGGACAGGGGACGAGACCCAGTACTTC,CASRNYGTGDETQYF
NA,NA,TRBV5-1,TRBJ1-1,TGCGCCAGCAGCCTAGGTACAGGGATGGATGCTTTCTTT,CASSLGTGMDAFF
TRBD1,NA,TRBV28,TRBJ1-2,TGTGCCAGCACTACAGGGGGGCTTATCTATGGCTACACCTTC,CASTTGGLIYGYTF
NA,once,TRBV28,TRBJ1-1,TGTGCCAGCAGTTTGTCAGGGAACCTTGAAGCTTTCTTT,CASSLSGNLEAFF
NA,few,TRBV28,TRBJ1-2,TGTGCCAGCAGTTCGACAGTGGACTATGGCTACACCTTC,CASSSTVDYGYTF
TRBD2,once,TRBV6-5,TRBJ2-7,TGTGCCACAGCCGCTAGCGGGAGGTTCGACGAGCAGTACTTC,CATAASGRFDEQYF
TRBD1,NA,TRBV27,TRBJ1-2,TGTGCCAGCAGTCCACCGACAGGGGTGTGGGGCTACACCTTC,CASSPPTGVWGYTF
NA,NA,TRBV28,TRBJ1-4,TGTGCCAGCAGTTCCGCAGATGCAACTAATGAAAAACTGTTTTTT,CASSSADATNEKLFF
NA,NA,TRBV25-1,TRBJ2-7,TGTGCCAGCAGTAAAAGCGGGCTGCCCTACGAGCAGTACTTC,CASSKSGLPYEQYF
NA,NA,TRBV19,TRBJ1-5,TGTGCCAGTGGCTGGGGGGATAGGCCCCAGCATTTT,CASGWGDRPQHF
TRBD2,NA,TRBV5-1,TRBJ2-3,TGCGCCAGCAGCTTGGCGAGGACTAGCGGCACAGATACGCAGTATTTT,CASSLARTSGTDTQYF
TRBD1,NA,TRBV18,TRBJ1-1,TGTGCCAGCTCACCATACGGACAGGGTAAGAACACTGAAGCTTTCTTT,CASSPYGQGKNTEAFF